Detailed here is one T cell receptor (beta chain). Produced via immunoSEQ multiplex PCR; TCRdb's table is partial and in-frame only. The table shows 2 million to 2.5 million clones, with under 97% occurring only once. From germline, CDR1 is PRHDT and CDR2 FYEKMQ (reference sequence). This CDR3 is built from 13 residues. Trimming took 7 bases from V and 5 from J, leaving 14 bases between them. This sample was included in a study of shared clonotypes between healthy human individuals. About the research overall: The donor pool was made up of a couple of women and a few men aged 18 to 49.

This clonotype originated in a man aged 18-30 years in good health. Sequencing was done on a sample of naive CD4+ T cells sorted from blood. Subset in this sample: CD45RA+ positively selected. This rearrangement joins TRBV13 to TRBJ2-5, with a tentative D call TRBD2 (6 bases). The CDR3 DNA sequence: TGTGCCAGCACCCTTCTCCGGGGGGAGACCCAGTACTTC. It translates to CASTLLRGETQYF.